This TCR beta chain originates from a study of blood T cell repertoires in COVID-19. Study summary: The United States, Italy and Spain were the sources of the acute and convalescent COVID-19 samples. T cells, B-cell-depleted T cells, or PBMCs provided the cDNA or gDNA that served as material.

Per the study methods: Amplified reference gene primers provided the basis for estimating nucleated cell counts. TCRdb's copy holds only in-frame clones and misses some; the assay was immunoSEQ multiplex PCR. Clone size and V and J calls were adopted from that table, with D and trimming inferred from the DNA. The sample lists about 51,000 clones; about 86% were seen once. CDR1 is ENHRY and CDR2 is SYGVKD in the germline V gene. The CDR3 is 13 amino acids. Trimming took 8 bases from V and 6 from J; bases not matched to a gene: 6. Source material: peripheral blood. The genes are TRBV10-3 and TRBJ1-2; 10 bases are a match to TRBD1. The receptor was isolated from an elderly man with active COVID-19. CDR3 bases: TGTGCCATCCGACAGGGGGCGAGGGATGGCTACACCTTC. It specifies CAIRQGARDGYTF.